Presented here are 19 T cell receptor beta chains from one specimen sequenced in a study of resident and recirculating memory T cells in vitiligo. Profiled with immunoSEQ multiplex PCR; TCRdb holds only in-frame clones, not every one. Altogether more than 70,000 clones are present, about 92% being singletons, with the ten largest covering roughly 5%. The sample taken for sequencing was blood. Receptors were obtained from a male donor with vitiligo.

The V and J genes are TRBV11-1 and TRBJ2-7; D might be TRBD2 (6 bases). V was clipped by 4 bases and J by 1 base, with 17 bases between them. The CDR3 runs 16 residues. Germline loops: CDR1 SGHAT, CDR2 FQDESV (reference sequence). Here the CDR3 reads CASSSRSFRESYEQYF. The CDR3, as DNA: TGTGCCAGCAGCTCACGGTCCTTTCGGGAGTCCTACGAGCAGTACTTC.

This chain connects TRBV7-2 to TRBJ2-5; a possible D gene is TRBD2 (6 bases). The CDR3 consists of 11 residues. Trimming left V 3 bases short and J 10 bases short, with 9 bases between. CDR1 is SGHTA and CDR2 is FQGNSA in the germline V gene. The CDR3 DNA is TGTGCCAGCAGCTTTGGAGGGAGCCAGTACTTC. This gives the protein CASSFGGSQYF.

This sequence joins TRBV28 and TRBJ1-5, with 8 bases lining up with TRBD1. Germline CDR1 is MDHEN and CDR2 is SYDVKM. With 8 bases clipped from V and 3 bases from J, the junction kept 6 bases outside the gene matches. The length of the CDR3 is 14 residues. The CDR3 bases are TGTGCCAGCTCAACAGGGGGTTTCAATCAGCCCCAGCATTTT. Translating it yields CASSTGGFNQPQHF.

The CDR3 sequence: CASRPQAGGLTYNEQFF. The CDR3 DNA reads TGTGCCAGCAGGCCCCAGGCGGGAGGGCTTACCTACAATGAGCAGTTCTTC. V is TRBV27 and J is TRBJ2-1; 9 nucleotides align to TRBD2. J lost 2 bases, V lost 6 bases, and 11 bases had no gene match. CDR3 size: 17 residues. The germline V gene encodes CDR1 MNHEY and CDR2 SMNVEV (reference sequence).

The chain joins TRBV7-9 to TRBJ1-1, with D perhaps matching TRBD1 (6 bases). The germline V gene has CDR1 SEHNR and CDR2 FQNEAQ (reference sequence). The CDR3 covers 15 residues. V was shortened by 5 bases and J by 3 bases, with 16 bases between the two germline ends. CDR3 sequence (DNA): TGTGCCAGCAGCACCCTAGGGGGGGCAGACACTGAAGCTTTCTTT. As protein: CASSTLGGADTEAFF.

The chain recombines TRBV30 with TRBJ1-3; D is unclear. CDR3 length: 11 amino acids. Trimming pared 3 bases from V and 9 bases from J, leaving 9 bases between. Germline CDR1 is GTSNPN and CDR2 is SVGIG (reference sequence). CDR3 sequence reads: CAWRTPGTIYF. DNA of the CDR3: TGTGCCTGGAGGACTCCGGGCACCATATATTTT.

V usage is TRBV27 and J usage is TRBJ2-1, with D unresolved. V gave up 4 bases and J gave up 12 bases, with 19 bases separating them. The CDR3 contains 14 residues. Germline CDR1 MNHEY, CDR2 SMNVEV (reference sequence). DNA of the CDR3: TGTGCCAGCAGTTCCCCCCCGGGTACCGTACCGCAGTTCTTC. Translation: CASSSPPGTVPQFF.

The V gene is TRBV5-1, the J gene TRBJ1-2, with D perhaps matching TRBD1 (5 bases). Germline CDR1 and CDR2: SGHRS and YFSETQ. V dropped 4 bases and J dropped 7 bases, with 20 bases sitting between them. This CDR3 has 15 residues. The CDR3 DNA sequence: TGCGCCAGCAGCATGGGGGACTCCGCCCAGGGTGGCTACACCTTC. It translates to CASSMGDSAQGGYTF.

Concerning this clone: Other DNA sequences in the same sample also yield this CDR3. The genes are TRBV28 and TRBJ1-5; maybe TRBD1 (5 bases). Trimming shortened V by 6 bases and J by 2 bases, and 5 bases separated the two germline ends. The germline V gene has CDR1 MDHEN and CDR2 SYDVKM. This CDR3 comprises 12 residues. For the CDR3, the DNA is TGTGCCAGCAGGACAGGCAATCAGCCCCAGCATTTT. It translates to CASRTGNQPQHF.

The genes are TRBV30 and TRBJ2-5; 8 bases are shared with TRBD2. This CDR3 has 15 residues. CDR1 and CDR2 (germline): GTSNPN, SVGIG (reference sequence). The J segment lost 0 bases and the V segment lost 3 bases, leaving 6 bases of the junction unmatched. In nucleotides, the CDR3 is TGTGCCTGGAGGGGGGTAGCGGGGAACCAAGAGACCCAGTACTTC. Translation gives CAWRGVAGNQETQYF.

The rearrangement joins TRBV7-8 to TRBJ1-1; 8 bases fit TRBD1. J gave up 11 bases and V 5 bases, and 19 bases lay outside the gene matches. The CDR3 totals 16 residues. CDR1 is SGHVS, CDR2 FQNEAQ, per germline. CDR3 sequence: CASSRRTRGRRVIAFF. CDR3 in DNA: TGTGCCAGCAGCCGTAGGACCAGGGGGCGAAGGGTCATCGCTTTCTTT.

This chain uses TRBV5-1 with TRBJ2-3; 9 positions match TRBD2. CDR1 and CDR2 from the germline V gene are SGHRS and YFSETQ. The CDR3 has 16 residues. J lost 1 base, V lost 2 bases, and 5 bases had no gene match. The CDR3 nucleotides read TGCGCCAGCAGCTTCTCCTGGACTAGCGGCACAGATACGCAGTATTTT. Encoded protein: CASSFSWTSGTDTQYF.

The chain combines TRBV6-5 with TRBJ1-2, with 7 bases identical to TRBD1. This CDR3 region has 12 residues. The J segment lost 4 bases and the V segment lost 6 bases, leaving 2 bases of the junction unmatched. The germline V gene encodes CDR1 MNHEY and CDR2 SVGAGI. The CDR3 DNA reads TGTGCCAGCAGCCGGGACAGCTATGGCTACACCTTC. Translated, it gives CASSRDSYGYTF.

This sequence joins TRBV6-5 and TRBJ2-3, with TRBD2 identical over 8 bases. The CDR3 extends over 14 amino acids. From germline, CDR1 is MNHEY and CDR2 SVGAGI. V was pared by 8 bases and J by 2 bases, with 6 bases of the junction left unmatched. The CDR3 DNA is TGTGCCAGCCATCCCGGGGGGGACACAGATACGCAGTATTTT. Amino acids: CASHPGGDTDTQYF.

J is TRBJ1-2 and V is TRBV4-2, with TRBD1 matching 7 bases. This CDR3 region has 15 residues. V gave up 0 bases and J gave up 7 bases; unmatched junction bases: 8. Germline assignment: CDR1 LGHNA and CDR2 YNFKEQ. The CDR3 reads CASSQEAGQPRGYTF. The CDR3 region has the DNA TGTGCCAGCAGCCAAGAGGCGGGACAGCCGCGTGGCTACACCTTC.

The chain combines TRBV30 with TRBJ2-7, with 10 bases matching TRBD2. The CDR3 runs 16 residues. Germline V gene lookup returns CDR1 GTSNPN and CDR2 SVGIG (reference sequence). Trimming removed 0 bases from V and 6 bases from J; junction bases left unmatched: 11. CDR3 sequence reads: CAWSVGRLAGEGEQYF. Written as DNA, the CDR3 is TGTGCCTGGAGTGTAGGTCGTCTAGCGGGAGAAGGCGAGCAGTACTTC.

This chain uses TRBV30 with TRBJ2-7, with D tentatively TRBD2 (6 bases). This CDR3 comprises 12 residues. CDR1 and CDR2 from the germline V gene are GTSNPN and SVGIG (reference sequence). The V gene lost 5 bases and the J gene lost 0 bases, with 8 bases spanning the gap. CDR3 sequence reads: CAWGGYSYEQYF. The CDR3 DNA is TGTGCCTGGGGGGGGTACTCCTACGAGCAGTACTTC.

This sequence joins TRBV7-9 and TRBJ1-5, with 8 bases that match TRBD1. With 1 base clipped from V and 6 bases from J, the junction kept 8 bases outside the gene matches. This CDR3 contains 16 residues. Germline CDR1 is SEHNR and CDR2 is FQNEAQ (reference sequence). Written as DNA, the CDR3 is TGTGCCAGCAGCTTAGAGGGGCAGGGGGCGGCTCAGCCCCAGCATTTT. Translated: CASSLEGQGAAQPQHF.

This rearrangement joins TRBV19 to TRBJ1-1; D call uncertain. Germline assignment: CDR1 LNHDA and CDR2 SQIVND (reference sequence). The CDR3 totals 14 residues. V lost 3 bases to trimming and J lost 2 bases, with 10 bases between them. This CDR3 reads CASSIINSNTEAFF. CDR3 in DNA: TGTGCCAGTAGTATCATTAACAGCAACACTGAAGCTTTCTTT.